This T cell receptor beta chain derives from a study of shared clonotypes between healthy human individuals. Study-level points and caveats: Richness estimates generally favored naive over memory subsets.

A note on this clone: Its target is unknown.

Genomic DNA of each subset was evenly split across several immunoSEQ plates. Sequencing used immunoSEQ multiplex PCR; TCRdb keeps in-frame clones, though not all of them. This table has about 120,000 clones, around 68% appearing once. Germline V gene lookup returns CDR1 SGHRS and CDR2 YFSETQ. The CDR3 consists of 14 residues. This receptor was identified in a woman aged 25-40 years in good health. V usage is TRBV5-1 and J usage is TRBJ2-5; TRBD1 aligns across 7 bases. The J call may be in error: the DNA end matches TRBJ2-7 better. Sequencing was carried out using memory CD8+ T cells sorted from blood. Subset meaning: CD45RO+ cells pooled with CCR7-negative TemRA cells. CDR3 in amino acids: CASSLPGTVYEQYF. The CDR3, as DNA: TGCGCCAGCAGCTTGCCCGGGACAGTTTACGAGCAGTACTTC.